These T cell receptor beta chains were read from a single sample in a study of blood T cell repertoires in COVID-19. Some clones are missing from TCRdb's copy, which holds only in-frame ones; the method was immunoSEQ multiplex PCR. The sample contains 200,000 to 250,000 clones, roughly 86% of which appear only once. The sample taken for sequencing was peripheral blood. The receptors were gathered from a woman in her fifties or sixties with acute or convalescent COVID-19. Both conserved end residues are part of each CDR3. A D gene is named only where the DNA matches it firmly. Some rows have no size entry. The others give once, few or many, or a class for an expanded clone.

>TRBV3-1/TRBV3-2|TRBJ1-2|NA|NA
TGTGCCAGCAGACAGGGTTCTAACTATGGCTACACCTTC
CASRQGSNYGYTF
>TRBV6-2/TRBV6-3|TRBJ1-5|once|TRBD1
TGTGCCAGCAGTCTAGAGACAGGGGGCAGCAATCAGCCCCAGCATTTT
CASSLETGGSNQPQHF
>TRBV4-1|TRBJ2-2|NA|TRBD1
TGCGCCAGCAGCCAGGGCCCGGGACAGTGGCCCGGGGAGCTGTTTTTT
CASSQGPGQWPGELFF
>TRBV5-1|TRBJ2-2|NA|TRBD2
TGCGCCAGCAGCTTAGCGGGGACCACCGGGGAGCTGTTTTTT
CASSLAGTTGELFF
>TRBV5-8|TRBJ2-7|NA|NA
TGTGCCAGCAGCCGGGCGCAGGGGCTCACCTACGAGCAGTACTTC
CASSRAQGLTYEQYF
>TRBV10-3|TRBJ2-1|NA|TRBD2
TGTGCCATCACTTCTAGCGGGAGGCCGGAGAGTGAGCAGTTCTTC
CAITSSGRPESEQFF
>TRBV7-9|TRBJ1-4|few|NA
TGTGCCAGCAGTTGGCCGAATGAAAAACTGTTTTTT
CASSWPNEKLFF
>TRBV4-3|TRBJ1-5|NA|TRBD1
TGCGCCAGCAGCCAAGATCCCCCTCGACAGGGGAATCAGCCCCAGCATTTT
CASSQDPPRQGNQPQHF
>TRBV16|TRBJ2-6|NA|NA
TGTGCCAGCAGCCACCGGGGTGCTGGGGCCAACGTCCTGACTTTC
CASSHRGAGANVLTF
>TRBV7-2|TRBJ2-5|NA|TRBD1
TGTGCCAGCAGCCTAAAAAGGGGGGGGACAGGGTCTGAGACCCAGTACTTC
CASSLKRGGTGSETQYF
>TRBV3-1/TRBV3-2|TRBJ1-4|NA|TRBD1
TGTGCCAGCAGCCAAGCTACCGGGACAGGCGTTGCAAAACTGTTTTTT
CASSQATGTGVAKLFF
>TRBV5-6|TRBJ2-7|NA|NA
TGTGCCAGCAGCCCGGACCCCGGGAATGTCTACGAGCAGTACTTC
CASSPDPGNVYEQYF
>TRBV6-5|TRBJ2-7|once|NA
TGTGCCAGCCGCGGGTACTACGGCTACGAGCAGTACTTC
CASRGYYGYEQYF
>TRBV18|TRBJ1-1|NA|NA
TGTGCCAGCTCACCACAGTGGGAGCGGACTGAAGCTTTCTTT
CASSPQWERTEAFF
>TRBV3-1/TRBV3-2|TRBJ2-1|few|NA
TGTGCCAGCAGCCACCTCTCCGTCGGCCTAGCTGAGCAGTTCTTC
CASSHLSVGLAEQFF
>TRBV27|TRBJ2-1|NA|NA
TGTGCCAGCATCCCCCGAGGGGGGGTTACCTACAATGAGCAGTTCTTC
CASIPRGGVTYNEQFF
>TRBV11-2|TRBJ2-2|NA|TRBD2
TGTGCCAGCAGCTTAGTGACTAGCGGGAGTAGAGGGGAGCTGTTTTTT
CASSLVTSGSRGELFF
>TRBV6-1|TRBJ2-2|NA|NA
TGTGCCAGCAGTGAAGCCGGGGGGCTAATCGGGGAGCTGTTTTTT
CASSEAGGLIGELFF
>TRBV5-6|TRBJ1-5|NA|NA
TGTGCCAGCAGCTTGTACAGTAACCGCAATCAGCCCCAGCATTTT
CASSLYSNRNQPQHF
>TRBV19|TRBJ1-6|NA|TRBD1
TGTGCCAGTAGTCATCGACAGGGGGGGAATTCACCCCTCCACTTT
CASSHRQGGNSPLHF
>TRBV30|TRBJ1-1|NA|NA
TGTGCCTGGAGTGTATCAGGCGCGGGTGAAGCTTTCTTT
CAWSVSGAGEAFF
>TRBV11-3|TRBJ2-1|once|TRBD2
TGTGCCAGCAGCTTGGGACTAGCGGGAGGAAGATATGAGCAGTTCTTC
CASSLGLAGGRYEQFF
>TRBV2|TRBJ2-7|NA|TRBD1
TGTGCCAGCAGTGAAGTGCGGGCAGGGGGCGAGCAGTACTTC
CASSEVRAGGEQYF
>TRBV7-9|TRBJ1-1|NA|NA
TGTGCCAGCAGCCAAGGGGCAGGGTTCAACACTGAAGCTTTCTTT
CASSQGAGFNTEAFF
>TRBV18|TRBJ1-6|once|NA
TGTGCCAGCTCACCACCGGGGAGCTCCTATAATTCACCCCTCCACTTT
CASSPPGSSYNSPLHF
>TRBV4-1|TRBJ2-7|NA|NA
TGCGCCAGCAGCCAGCCCGGAGAGCTCTACGAGCAGTACTTC
CASSQPGELYEQYF
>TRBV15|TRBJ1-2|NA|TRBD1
TGTGCCACCAGCAGAGATATACAGGGGGTGGATGGCTACACCTTC
CATSRDIQGVDGYTF
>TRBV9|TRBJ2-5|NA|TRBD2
TGTGCCAGCAGCCCGGGCGGGAGTGGGGTGGTTGAAGAGACCCAGTACTTC
CASSPGGSGVVEETQYF
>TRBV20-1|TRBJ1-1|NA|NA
TGCAGTGCTAGTTATGTTACTGAAGCTTTCTTT
CSASYVTEAFF
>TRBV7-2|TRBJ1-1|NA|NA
TGTGCCAGCAGCTTAGACAGGGCGTCGAACACTGAAGCTTTCTTT
CASSLDRASNTEAFF
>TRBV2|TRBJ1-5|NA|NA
TGTGCCAGCAGTGAAGCAACAACATTTGGTCAGCCCCAGCATTTT
CASSEATTFGQPQHF
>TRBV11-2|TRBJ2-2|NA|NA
TGTGCCAGCAGCGCGCCCCCACTAGTTATAACCGGGGAGCTGTTTTTT
CASSAPPLVITGELFF
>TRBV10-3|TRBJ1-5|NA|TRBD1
TGTGCCATCAGTGGAGGGCAGGGGGCAGGAGGGCAGCCCCAGCATTTT
CAISGGQGAGGQPQHF
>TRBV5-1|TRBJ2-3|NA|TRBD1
TGCGCCAGCAGCCGGGACAGGGAATCGCCCACAGATACGCAGTATTTT
CASSRDRESPTDTQYF
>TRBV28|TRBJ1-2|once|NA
TGTGCCAGCAGTTCCTACCACAGGGCCTCCCTATCCCTCTATGGCTACACCTTC
CASSSYHRASLSLYGYTF
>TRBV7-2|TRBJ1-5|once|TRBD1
TGTGCCAGCAGCCACGGGACAGGCGAGAGGCCCCAGCATTTT
CASSHGTGERPQHF
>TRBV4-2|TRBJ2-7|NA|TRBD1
TGTGCCAGCAGCCAAGGCCAGACAGGGTACTACGAGCAGTACTTC
CASSQGQTGYYEQYF
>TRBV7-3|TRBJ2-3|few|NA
TGTGCCAGCAGCTTAACCCCACGAGGCACAGATACGCAGTATTTT
CASSLTPRGTDTQYF
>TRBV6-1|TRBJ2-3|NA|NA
TGTGCCAGCAGTGACCTAGCGCGTGGCACAGATACGCAGTATTTT
CASSDLARGTDTQYF
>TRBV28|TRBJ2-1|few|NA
TGTGCCAGCAGTTTATCCCGCGACAGCTCCTACAATGAGCAGTTCTTC
CASSLSRDSSYNEQFF
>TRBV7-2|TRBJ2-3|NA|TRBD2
TGTGCCAGCAGCTTGGGACTAGGCGTCACGGATACGCAGTATTTT
CASSLGLGVTDTQYF
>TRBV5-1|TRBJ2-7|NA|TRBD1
TGCGCCAGCAGCTTCTCCAGGGGGCGAACCTACGAGCAGTACTTC
CASSFSRGRTYEQYF
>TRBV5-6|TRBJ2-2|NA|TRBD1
TGTGCCAGCAGCTCGAGGACAGGGGGACACGGGGAGCTGTTTTTT
CASSSRTGGHGELFF
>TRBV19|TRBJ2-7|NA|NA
TGTGCCAGTAGCCCCACGGGGTCCAGGAACGAGCAGTACTTC
CASSPTGSRNEQYF
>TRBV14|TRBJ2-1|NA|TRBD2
TGTGCCAGCAGCCAAGCATCGGGACTAGCGGGAATCAATGAGCAGTTCTTC
CASSQASGLAGINEQFF
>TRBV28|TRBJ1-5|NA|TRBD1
TGTGCCAGCAGTTTACTCCGGACAGGGTCTGGCAATCAGCCCCAGCATTTT
CASSLLRTGSGNQPQHF
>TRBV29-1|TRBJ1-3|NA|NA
TGCAGCGTTGTTTTACGGGGAGAGCACACCATATATTTT
CSVVLRGEHTIYF